Listed below are T cell receptor beta chains from one sample, sequenced in a study of blood T cell repertoires in COVID-19. Repertoires were generated with immunoSEQ multiplex PCR, while TCRdb's copy carries only in-frame clones and drops some. The sample has about 83,000 clones; 65% to 85% are singletons. The sequenced sample consisted of peripheral blood. Source of these receptors: a woman older than 75 with acute or convalescent COVID-19. Each CDR3 is given with its conserved first and last residue. A D gene is named only where the DNA matches it firmly. Size is omitted from some rows. Given values are once, few, many or a class for expanded clones.

>once|TRBJ2-1|TRBV7-8|TRBD2
TGTGCCAGCAGCCATCTCAGCGGGGGTCCCTACAATGAGCAGTTCTTC
CASSHLSGGPYNEQFF
>-|TRBJ2-2|TRBV18|-
TGTGCCAGCTCTATGGGACTGCCATCTGGGGAGCTGTTTTTT
CASSMGLPSGELFF
>-|TRBJ1-2|TRBV7-2|TRBD1
TGTGCCAGCAGCTTCGACAGGGCTTCCAGCTATGGCTACACCTTC
CASSFDRASSYGYTF
>-|TRBJ2-7|TRBV5-6|TRBD1
TGTGCCAGCAGCTCTACGGGACAGGGTAAGGACGAGCAGTACTTC
CASSSTGQGKDEQYF
>once|TRBJ1-2|TRBV6-5|TRBD1
TGTGCCAGCAGCGCGGGACAGGGGGATCTCTATGGCTACACCTTC
CASSAGQGDLYGYTF
>-|TRBJ1-5|TRBV24-1|-
TGTGCCACCAGTGATTTGACGGGTAGCAATCAGCCCCAGCATTTT
CATSDLTGSNQPQHF
>-|TRBJ2-1|TRBV7-2|TRBD2
TGTGCCAGCAGCTTGGGCGGGGGGGCCATTTACAATGAGCAGTTCTTC
CASSLGGGAIYNEQFF
>-|TRBJ2-2|TRBV19|-
TGTGCCAGTAGTATAGTACAGAACACCGGGGAGCTGTTTTTT
CASSIVQNTGELFF
>-|TRBJ1-2|TRBV18|-
TGTGCCAGCTCACCAGTCGGTTTTGGAGCCCTGATCTACACCTTC
CASSPVGFGALIYTF
>-|TRBJ1-2|TRBV12-3/TRBV12-4|-
TGTGCCAGCTCCCACAGGGTAAACTATGGCTACACCTTC
CASSHRVNYGYTF
>-|TRBJ1-2|TRBV18|-
TGTGCCAGCTCACCCACTCTGAGGGGCTACACCTTC
CASSPTLRGYTF
>once|TRBJ1-2|TRBV15|-
TGTGCCACCAGCAGAGTATTTGTGGGGGCGCGGGGCTACACCTTC
CATSRVFVGARGYTF
>-|TRBJ2-1|TRBV6-4|-
TGTGCCAGCAGTGTGACGGAGTACAATGAGCAGTTCTTC
CASSVTEYNEQFF
>once|TRBJ1-2|TRBV5-1|-
TGCGCCAGCAGCCTATTCTTGGGGGGAGACGGCTACACCTTC
CASSLFLGGDGYTF
>-|TRBJ1-3|TRBV10-3|TRBD1
TGTGCCATGAGCCCGGGACAGGGAGTTTCTGGAAACACCATATATTTT
CAMSPGQGVSGNTIYF
>-|TRBJ1-4|TRBV30|-
TGTGCCTGGAGGACGAGGTTCACTAATGAAAAACTGTTTTTT
CAWRTRFTNEKLFF
>-|TRBJ2-1|TRBV7-2|-
TGTGCCAGCAGCTTTACAGGAACAAATGAGCAGTTCTTC
CASSFTGTNEQFF
>once|TRBJ1-3|TRBV19|-
TGTGCCAGTAGTATAGAAGGGGCCTCTGGAAACACCATATATTTT
CASSIEGASGNTIYF
>-|TRBJ1-2|TRBV6-6|TRBD1
TGTGCCAGCAGTGGAGCCGGACAGGGTGGGGGCTACACCTTC
CASSGAGQGGGYTF
>-|TRBJ2-7|TRBV4-1|-
TGCGCCAGCAGCCAAGTCTTAACAGGTGTCACCTACGAGCAGTACTTC
CASSQVLTGVTYEQYF
>-|TRBJ2-1|TRBV24-1|-
TGTGCCACCAGTGAAAGTACAGGTCTATGGGACAATGAGCAGTTCTTC
CATSESTGLWDNEQFF
>few|TRBJ2-7|TRBV6-5|-
TGTGCCAGCAGACATCCCCAAAGCGACGAGCAGTACTTC
CASRHPQSDEQYF
>-|TRBJ1-4|TRBV7-2|-
TGTGCCAGCAGCTTAGGGCCGCGGGGGACTAATGAAAAACTGTTTTTT
CASSLGPRGTNEKLFF
>-|TRBJ1-1|TRBV11-2|TRBD1
TGTGCCAGCAGCTCCTGGACAGGGGGCGCAGCTTTCTTT
CASSSWTGGAAFF
>-|TRBJ1-5|TRBV6-5|-
TGTGCCAGCAGCCCAACAGGGATCTCGAATCAGCCCCAGCATTTT
CASSPTGISNQPQHF
>few|TRBJ1-5|TRBV4-3|TRBD1
TGCGCCAGCAGCCAATCGCTCGGACAGGGGAATCAGCCCCAGCATTTT
CASSQSLGQGNQPQHF
>few|TRBJ1-6|TRBV7-9|-
TGTGCCAGCAGCCCCAGGGGTGGGGATAATTCACCCCTCCACTTT
CASSPRGGDNSPLHF
>once|TRBJ2-2|TRBV4-3|TRBD2
TGCGCCAGCAGCCAAGATCGGGGGAGGGACACCGGGGAGCTGTTTTTT
CASSQDRGRDTGELFF
>-|TRBJ2-5|TRBV30|-
TGTGCCTGGAGTGCAGGACATATCCAAGAGACCCAGTACTTC
CAWSAGHIQETQYF
>once|TRBJ1-2|TRBV7-8|-
TGTGCCAGCAGCCCACGCCGGGACACCACTAACTATGGCTACACCTTC
CASSPRRDTTNYGYTF
>-|TRBJ1-3|TRBV7-2|-
TGTGCCAGCGGGATGGAGGGAGACCGAAGGGGAAACACCATATATTTT
CASGMEGDRRGNTIYF
>-|TRBJ1-1|TRBV7-3|-
TGTGCCAGCAGCCCCGGTAGGGGTTTGGGGACTGAAGCTTTCTTT
CASSPGRGLGTEAFF
>-|TRBJ1-2|TRBV5-6|TRBD1
TGTGCCAGCAAAAGGACAGGAGCTAACTATGGCTACACCTTC
CASKRTGANYGYTF
>-|TRBJ2-7|TRBV20-1|TRBD1
TGCAGTGCTAGTAAGCCACAGGGGTCCTACGAGCAGTACTTC
CSASKPQGSYEQYF
>once|TRBJ2-1|TRBV2|-
TGTGCCAGCAGTGGGGGGCAGGCTAGGGATGAGCAGTTCTTC
CASSGGQARDEQFF
>-|TRBJ2-1|TRBV4-1|TRBD1
TGCGCCAGCAGCCATCCACAGGGGAAGCAGTTCTTC
CASSHPQGKQFF
>-|TRBJ1-2|TRBV7-9|TRBD1
TGTGCCAGCAGCACATCGACAGGGATCGACTATGGCTACACCTTC
CASSTSTGIDYGYTF
>-|TRBJ1-2|TRBV28|TRBD1
TGTGCCAGCAGGACGGGACAGGGAGGTGGCTACACCTTC
CASRTGQGGGYTF
>-|TRBJ2-7|TRBV9|-
TGTGCCAGCAGCGTAGTCCCCGAGAGCTACGAGCAGTACTTC
CASSVVPESYEQYF
>-|TRBJ2-7|TRBV6-5|-
TGTGCCAGCAGTTACGTGGGGGGTGAGCAGTACTTC
CASSYVGGEQYF
>few|TRBJ2-7|TRBV27|-
TGTGCCAGCAGCCTCAGGGAAGGCGACGAGCAGTACTTC
CASSLREGDEQYF
>-|TRBJ1-1|TRBV7-8|TRBD1
TGTGCCAGCAGCTTAGGGCCGGGACAGGCTGAAGCTTTCTTT
CASSLGPGQAEAFF
>-|TRBJ2-7|TRBV18|-
TGTGCCAGCTCACCAGGGGGCCACGAGCAGTACTTC
CASSPGGHEQYF
>once|TRBJ1-2|TRBV13|TRBD1
TGTGCCAGCAGCTTTACAGGGGGTAGCGGCTATGGCTACACCTTC
CASSFTGGSGYGYTF
>-|TRBJ2-3|TRBV7-9|-
TGTGCCAGCAGCTTATTCCGGGACATATCTAGCACAGATACGCAGTATTTT
CASSLFRDISSTDTQYF
>-|TRBJ1-1|TRBV2|-
TGTGCCAGCAACAGGGTTGTGAACACTGAAGCTTTCTTT
CASNRVVNTEAFF
>-|TRBJ1-1|TRBV10-3|TRBD1
TGTGCCATCAGTCGACAGGGGGCGAACACTGAAGCTTTCTTT
CAISRQGANTEAFF
>-|TRBJ2-5|TRBV6-5|TRBD2
TGTGCCAGCAGTTACCGATGGACTAGCGGGCAAGAGACCCAGTACTTC
CASSYRWTSGQETQYF